This TCR beta chain is from a study of T cells in localized non-small cell lung cancer. Study results and caveats: Higher blood T cell density went with longer overall survival. Median detection of top 100 tumor clones in adjacent lung was 57 clones.

The CDR3 loop spans 14 amino acids. The germline V and J ends were trimmed by 8 bases and 0 bases, with 10 bases remaining between them. CDR1 is SGHNT and CDR2 is YENEEA in the germline V gene. As for this clone: Its antigen is unknown.

Produced via immunoSEQ multiplex PCR; TCRdb's table is partial and in-frame only. The table lists 1,500 to 2,500 clones, 20% to 25% of them singletons. This sequence joins TRBV11-3 and TRBJ2-2; D gene unclear. The sequence came from a female donor of 60 years or more with stage III squamous cell lung carcinoma. The source material was normal lung tissue next to the tumor, sampled before any cancer treatment. CDR3 protein: CASSEFANTGELFF. CDR3 coding DNA: TGTGCCAGCTCCGAGTTCGCGAACACCGGGGAGCTGTTTTTT.